The 2 T cell receptor beta chains given below trace back to one sample, sequenced in a study of T-cell memory formation after mild COVID-19 (dated by TCRdb to the early 2020s). The library was produced with 5' RACE. The sequencer listed for this sample is Illumina NovaSeq 6000. TCRdb trimmed the raw reads at Q25, called clones with MiXCR and kept productive beta chains. Rows are combined by CDR3 protein, so each entry shows the most common genes and DNA. The sample profile shows more than 250,000 distinct CDR3 sequences; about 17% of them were found once. The ten largest clones take up more than 20% of the sample. The specimen sequenced was PBMCs or a T cell subset sorted from them (not recorded which). Receptor source: a man aged 18 to 35 who had mild COVID-19 (a few samples of this study predate the infection). The sample titles of this study are shuffled in the database, so cell type and time point are left out; the donor was told from shared clones.

V usage is TRBV24-1 and J usage is TRBJ2-5, with D maybe TRBD2 (5 bases). CDR3 length equals 17 residues. Trimming removed 4 bases from V and 2 bases from J, with 19 bases in between. CDR1 is KGHDR, CDR2 SFDVKD, per germline. For the CDR3, the DNA is TGTGCCACCAGTGACCCGCTGGACGGGATATTTCAAGAGACCCAGTACTTC. Its protein product is CATSDPLDGIFQETQYF.

This clonotype showed up just a few times. J is TRBJ1-5 and V is TRBV4-2; D unresolved. Germline values: CDR1 LGHNA, CDR2 YNFKEQ. The CDR3 runs to 16 residues. Trimming stripped 3 bases from V and 0 bases from J, with 12 bases between. In nucleotides, the CDR3 is TGTGCCAGCAGCCACGGGGTCGGGAATAGCAATCAGCCCCAGCATTTT. Protein product: CASSHGVGNSNQPQHF.